This T cell receptor beta chain was captured in a study of T-cell memory formation after mild COVID-19 (dated by TCRdb to the early 2020s). As for the study more broadly: TCR sequence clusters from the two donors were found to be largely donor specific. T-cell clones expanding and contracting after mild COVID-19 in two donors were tracked by longitudinal TCRalpha and TCRbeta repertoire sequencing. Two young, previously healthy adult volunteers, one female and one male, were included in the cohort. The paper's findings and limits, for the study overall: From day 15 to 85, contracting clones showed balanced CD4/CD8 phenotypes, whereas a second wave of clones that expanded from day 15 to 37 leaned towards CD4+. The study covered only a couple of mild cases, and larger cohorts including severe cases with pre-infection samples were considered necessary. Some responding clones were detected in pre-infection memory, suggesting pre-existing cross-reactive memory T cells joined the SARS-CoV-2 response. Contracting CD4+ clones appeared mostly in the CM and EM memory subsets, whereas CD8+ clones were enriched in EMRA. The second-wave clones that peaked on day 37 were not confirmed to be SARS-CoV-2 specific.

The germline V gene (reference sequence) gives CDR1 as DFQATT and CDR2 as SNEGSKA. From its cysteine to its phenylalanine, the CDR3 spans 13 amino acids. Only CDR3 DNA is held: 39 bases, read in frame from base 1. The germline ends are 14 bases apart after V is trimmed by 5 bases and J by 7 bases. Sequencing took place on an Illumina NovaSeq 6000. cDNA libraries for TCRalpha and TCRbeta were prepared by 5'RACE using constant-segment primers, with sample barcodes and unique molecular identifiers added. Trizol reagent was used to extract RNA from every sample. Libraries were amplified in two PCR steps, with a second sample barcode and Illumina TruSeq adapters added in the second step. Sequencing of libraries was performed on an Illumina NovaSeq with 2 x 150 bp paired-end reads. The source study handled its data this way. Reads were demultiplexed and collapsed into UMI-guided consensus sequences with migec v1.2.7. With mixcr v2.1.11, UMI consensuses were aligned to TRA and TRB V and J templates and assembled into clonotypes. A clonotype was counted as expanded or contracted only when both edgeR and NoisET called the clonotype significant, with the noise models trained on biological replicates. For edgeR calls, the thresholds were a false discovery rate-adjusted p below 0.01 and a log2 fold-change of 1. As an exploratory analysis of dynamics, max-normalized trajectories of the 1000 most abundant clonotypes were examined by PCA with hierarchical clustering. Separately sequenced CD4+ and CD8+ repertoires were used to assign a CD4 or CD8 phenotype to each responding clone. TCRdb reanalyzed the raw reads on its own, using fastp at Q25 for trimming and MiXCR for clone calling, and kept in-frame beta chains. Records with the same CDR3 protein are collapsed into one entry carrying the most frequent genes and DNA. TCRdb assigned the V and J calls; the authors' analysis was not used. The sample yields under 50,000 distinct CDR3 sequences; about a tenth were counted once. The ten largest account for 10% to 15% of the sample.

Ficoll-Paque density gradient centrifugation was used to isolate PBMCs. On this clonotype itself: Its antigen is currently not known. No per-base quality is available; no much larger clone lies one base away.

This receptor chain uses TRBV20-1 and TRBJ1-4, with TRBD1 as a weak D call on 5 bases. The receptor was isolated from an adult woman who had mild COVID-19 (a few samples of this study predate the infection). The sample titles of this study are shuffled in the database, so cell type and time point are left out; the donor was told from shared clones. Sequencing used PBMCs or a T cell subset sorted from them (not recorded which). The CDR3 protein sequence reads: CSAFGGVGEKLFF. The sequenced DNA: TGCAGTGCTTTTGGGGGAGTTGGTGAAAAACTGTTTTTT.